A single sample gave rise to the 2 T cell receptor beta chains below, sequenced in a study of response to subunit inactivated influenza vaccine. TCRdb reanalysed the RT-PCR reads using MiXCR and keeps one entry per CDR3 protein. The sample shows roughly 500,000 distinct CDR3 sequences, around 25% of them seen only once. In addition, the sample was reused for a study of T cells expressing NK-cell markers. That paper states: With UMIs, 5'RACE template switching was used to make TCR beta cDNA.

The sequencing used CD4+ T cells sorted from PBMCs, collected about 12 days after vaccination. All receptors come from a man between 45 and 60 years old who received an inactivated influenza vaccine.

Comments on this clonotype: One junction end disagrees with the germline gene, perhaps due to a read error. The J gene is TRBJ2-3, the V gene TRBV7-7; no clear D. The CDR3 extends over 14 amino acids. From germline, CDR1 is SSHAT and CDR2 FNYEAQ (reference sequence). The CDR3 DNA reads as TGTGCTAGCAGCTTAGAGCCTGGTGGCGATACGCAGTATTTT. This gives the protein CASSLEPGGDTQYF.

This clonotype was seen only a few times. The chain uses TRBV15 and TRBJ2-1; maybe TRBD2 (6 bases). The CDR3 covers 16 residues. V lost 0 bases, J lost 4 bases, and 13 bases lay in between. Germline assignment: CDR1 LNHNV and CDR2 YYDKDF (reference sequence). The CDR3 coding sequence is TGTGCCACCAGCAGAGATCGGGCTGGGGGGTACAATGAGCAGTTCTTC. Translated, it gives CATSRDRAGGYNEQFF.